A single sample gave rise to the 4 T cell receptor beta chains below, sequenced in a study of blood T cell repertoires in COVID-19. Produced via immunoSEQ multiplex PCR; TCRdb's table is partial and in-frame only. The sample lists some 11,000 clones; over 80% were seen once. Source material: peripheral blood. Source of these receptors: a human donor in a cohort sampled during active COVID-19.

The V call is TRBV18, the J call TRBJ1-1; TRBD1 agrees at 7 bases. V shed 1 base and J 4 bases; nucleotides not matched to a gene: 3. The CDR3 totals 14 residues. The germline gives CDR1 KGHSH, CDR2 LQKENI. The DNA for the CDR3 is TGTGCCAGCTCACCACGACAGGGAATCACTGAAGCTTTCTTT. It specifies CASSPRQGITEAFF.

The chain carries TRBV6-5 and TRBJ2-2, with D perhaps matching TRBD2 (5 bases). The CDR3 contains 13 residues. Between the trimmed V and J ends, which lost 6 bases and 7 bases, there was a span of 12 bases. Germline loops: CDR1 MNHEY, CDR2 SVGAGI. Here the CDR3 DNA reads TGTGCCAGCAGGGCCGCGCGGGTCGGGGAGCTGTTTTTT. Amino acid sequence: CASRAARVGELFF.

This chain links TRBV27 with TRBJ2-5; 7 nucleotides align to TRBD2. The CDR3 contains 16 residues. With V trimmed by 5 bases and J by 4 bases, 13 bases remained unmatched. CDR1 and CDR2 (germline): MNHEY, SMNVEV (reference sequence). The CDR3 here is CASSHRKGGEGETQYF. The CDR3 bases are TGTGCCAGCAGTCACCGAAAGGGCGGGGAGGGAGAGACCCAGTACTTC.

The rearrangement links TRBV9 to TRBJ2-2, with 7 positions matching TRBD2. Germline-derived CDR1 and CDR2 are SGDLS and YYNGEE. J gave up 5 bases and V 3 bases, and 13 bases lay outside the gene matches. The CDR3 consists of 17 residues. The CDR3 spells CASSASGTTRDTGELFF. CDR3 in DNA: TGTGCCAGCAGCGCTAGCGGAACTACACGGGATACCGGGGAGCTGTTTTTT.